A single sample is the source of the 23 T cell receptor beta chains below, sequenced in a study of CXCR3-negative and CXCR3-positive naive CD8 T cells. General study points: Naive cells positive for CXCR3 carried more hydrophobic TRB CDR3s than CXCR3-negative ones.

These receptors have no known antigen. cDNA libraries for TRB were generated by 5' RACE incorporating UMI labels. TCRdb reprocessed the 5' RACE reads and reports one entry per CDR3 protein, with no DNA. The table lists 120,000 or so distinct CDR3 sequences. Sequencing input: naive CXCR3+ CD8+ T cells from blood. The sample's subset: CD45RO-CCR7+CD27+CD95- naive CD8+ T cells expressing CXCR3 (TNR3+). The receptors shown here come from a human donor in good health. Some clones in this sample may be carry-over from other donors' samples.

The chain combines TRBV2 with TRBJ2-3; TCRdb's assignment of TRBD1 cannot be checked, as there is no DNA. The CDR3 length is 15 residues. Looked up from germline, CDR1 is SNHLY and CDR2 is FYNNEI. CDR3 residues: CASSGAGPMGDTQYF. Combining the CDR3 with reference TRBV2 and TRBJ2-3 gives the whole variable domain EPEVTQTPSHQVTQMGQEVILRCVPISNHLYFYWYRQILGQKVEFLVSFYNNEISEKSEIFDDQFSVERPDGSNFTLKIRSTKLEDSAMYFCASSGAGPMGDTQYFGPGTRLTVL.

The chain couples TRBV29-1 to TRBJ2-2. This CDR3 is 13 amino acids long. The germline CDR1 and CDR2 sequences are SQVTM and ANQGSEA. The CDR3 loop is CSVLGSRTGELFF.

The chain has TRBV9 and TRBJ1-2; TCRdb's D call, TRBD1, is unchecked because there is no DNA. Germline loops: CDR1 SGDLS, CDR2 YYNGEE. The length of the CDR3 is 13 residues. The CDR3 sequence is CASSGGQEYGYTF.

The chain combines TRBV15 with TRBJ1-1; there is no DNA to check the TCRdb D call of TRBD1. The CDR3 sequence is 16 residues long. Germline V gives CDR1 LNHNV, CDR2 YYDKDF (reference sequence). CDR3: CATSRTQALMNTEAFF.

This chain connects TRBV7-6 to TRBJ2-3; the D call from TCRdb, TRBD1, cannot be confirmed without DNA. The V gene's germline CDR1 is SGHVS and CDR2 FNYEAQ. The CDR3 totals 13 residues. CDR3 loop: CASSFRGTDTQYF.

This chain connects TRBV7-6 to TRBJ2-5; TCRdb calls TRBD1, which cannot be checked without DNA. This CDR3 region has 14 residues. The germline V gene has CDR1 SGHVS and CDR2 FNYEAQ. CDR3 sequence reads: CASSLTGGTATQYF.

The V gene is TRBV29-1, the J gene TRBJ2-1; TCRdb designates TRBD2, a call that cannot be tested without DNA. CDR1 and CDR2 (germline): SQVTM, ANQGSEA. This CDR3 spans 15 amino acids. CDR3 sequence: CSVVLREPSYNEQFF.

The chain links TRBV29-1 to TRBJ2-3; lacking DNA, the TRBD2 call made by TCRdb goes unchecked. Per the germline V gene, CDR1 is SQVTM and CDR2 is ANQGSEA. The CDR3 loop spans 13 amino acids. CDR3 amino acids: CSVAGTNTDTQYF.

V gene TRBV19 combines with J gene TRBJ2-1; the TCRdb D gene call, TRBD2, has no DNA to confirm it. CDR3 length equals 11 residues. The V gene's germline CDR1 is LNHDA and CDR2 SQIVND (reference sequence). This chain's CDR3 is CGSGKYNEQFF. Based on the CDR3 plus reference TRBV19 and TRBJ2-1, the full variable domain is DGGITQSPKYLFRKEGQNVTLSCEQNLNHDAMYWYRQDPGQGLRLIYYSQIVNDFQKGDIAEGYSVSREKKESFPLTVTSAQKNPTAFYLCGSGKYNEQFFGPGTRLTVL.

CDR3: CASSQEAGHSYNEQFF. The gene calls are TRBV4-1 and TRBJ2-1; TCRdb reports TRBD2, a call that lacks DNA to check it against. The CDR3 is made up of 16 amino acids. Germline V gives CDR1 MGHRA, CDR2 YSYEKL.

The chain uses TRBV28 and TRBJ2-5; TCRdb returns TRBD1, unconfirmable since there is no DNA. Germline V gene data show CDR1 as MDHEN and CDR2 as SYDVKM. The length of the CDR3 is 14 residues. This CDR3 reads CASSPLQDQETQYF.

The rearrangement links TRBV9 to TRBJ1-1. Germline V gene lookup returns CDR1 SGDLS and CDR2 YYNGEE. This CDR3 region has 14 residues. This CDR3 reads CASSVVQTDTEAFF.

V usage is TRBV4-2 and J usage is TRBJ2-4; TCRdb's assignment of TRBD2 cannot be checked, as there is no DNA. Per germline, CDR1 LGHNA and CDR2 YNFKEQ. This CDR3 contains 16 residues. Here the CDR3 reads CASSQLQHGGLSIQYF.

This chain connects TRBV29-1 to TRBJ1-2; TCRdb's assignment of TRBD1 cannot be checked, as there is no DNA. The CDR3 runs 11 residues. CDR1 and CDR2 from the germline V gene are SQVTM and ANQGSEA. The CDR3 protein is CSGDRGHGYTF.

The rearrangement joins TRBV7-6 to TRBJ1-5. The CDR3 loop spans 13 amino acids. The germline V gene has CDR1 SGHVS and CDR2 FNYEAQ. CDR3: CASSLAGSRPQHF.

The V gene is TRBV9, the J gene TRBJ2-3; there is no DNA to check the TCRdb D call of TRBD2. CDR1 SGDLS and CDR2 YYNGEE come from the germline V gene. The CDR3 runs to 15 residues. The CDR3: CASSVEASGADTQYF.

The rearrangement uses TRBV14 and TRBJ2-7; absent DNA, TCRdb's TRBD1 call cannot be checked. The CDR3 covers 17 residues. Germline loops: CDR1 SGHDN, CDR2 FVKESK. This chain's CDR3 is CASSQDTPGFGSYEQYF.

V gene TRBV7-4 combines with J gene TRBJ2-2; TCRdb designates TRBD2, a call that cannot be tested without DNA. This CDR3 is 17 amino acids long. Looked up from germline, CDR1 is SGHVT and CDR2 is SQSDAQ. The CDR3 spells CASSPEGGGVPTGELFF.

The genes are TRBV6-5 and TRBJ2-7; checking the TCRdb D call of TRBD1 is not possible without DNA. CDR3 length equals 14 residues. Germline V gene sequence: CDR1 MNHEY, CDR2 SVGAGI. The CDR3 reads CASSYYAGAYEQYF.

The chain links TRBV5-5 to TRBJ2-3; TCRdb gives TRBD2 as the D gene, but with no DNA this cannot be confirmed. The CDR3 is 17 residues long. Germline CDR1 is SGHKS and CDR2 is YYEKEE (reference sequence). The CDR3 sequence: CASSLRKREGLGDTQYF.

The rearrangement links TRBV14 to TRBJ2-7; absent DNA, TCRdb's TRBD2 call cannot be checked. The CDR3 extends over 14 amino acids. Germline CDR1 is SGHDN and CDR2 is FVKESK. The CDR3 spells CATVPSGFSYEQYF.

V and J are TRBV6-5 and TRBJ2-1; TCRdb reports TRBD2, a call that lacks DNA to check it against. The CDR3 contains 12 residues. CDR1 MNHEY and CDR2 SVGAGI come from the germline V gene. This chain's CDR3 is CASTPGAGPPFF.

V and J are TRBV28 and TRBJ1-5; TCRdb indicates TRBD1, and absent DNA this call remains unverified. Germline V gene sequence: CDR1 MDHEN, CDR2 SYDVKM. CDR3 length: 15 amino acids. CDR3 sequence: CASSFSGASNQPQHF.